These 14 T cell receptor gamma chains share one sample of origin, sequenced in a study of γδ T cells in repeated Plasmodium falciparum infection. TCRdb called clones anew from the multiplex PCR reads with CATT. The top ten clones hold around a third of a sample with over a hundred gamma-chain clones, about four fifths of them seen once. Bulk repertoires came from Vgamma9/Vdelta2+ or Vdelta2-negative gammadelta T cells flow-sorted from PBMC. Sequencing was carried out using gamma-delta T cells from blood. The receptors originated from a pool of human donors (malaria-infected and uninfected, not separated).

Notes on this clone: Because the CDR3's place on the DNA is in doubt, the DNA is left out and the CDR3 is given as listed by TCRdb. The V gene is listed as TRGV9; no J gene was called. A total of 28 residues make up the CDR3, ends included. The germline gives CDR1 GITISATS, CDR2 ISYDGTV (reference sequence). CDR3 protein: CACDTALLIGGYAWDTRQMFFGTGIKLF.

Here the V gene is TRGV9, but the J gene went uncalled. Germline lookup yields CDR1 GITISATS and CDR2 ISYDGTV (reference sequence). The CDR3 totals 21 residues. For the CDR3, the DNA is TGTGCCTGTGACACGGTCTCACTGGGGGATACGGTTAAGGGGTTGACAGAACAACTCTTCTTT. Protein sequence: CACDTVSLGDTVKGLTEQLFF.

The J gene was not called, though the V gene is TRGV9. The CDR3 is 15 amino acids. CDR1 is GITISATS and CDR2 is ISYDGTV in the germline V gene (reference sequence). The CDR3 protein is CALPAGTKGTDKLTF. The CDR3 coding sequence is TGTGCCTTGCCGGCGGGGACCAAGGGGACCGATAAACTCACCTTT.

In regard to this clone: The limits of the CDR3 on the DNA are not certain, so only TCRdb's listed CDR3 is given. No J gene call was made, and the V gene is TRGV9. Germline loops: CDR1 GITISATS, CDR2 ISYDGTV (reference sequence). The CDR3 spans 25 residues, counting both ends. CDR3 sequence: CARDALLGGPWDTRQMFFGTGIKLF.

A word on this clone: The DNA is omitted, as the CDR3 cannot be located on it reliably, and the CDR3 follows TCRdb's listing. This same CDR3 is encoded by further DNA sequences in the sample. This CDR3 is CACDLLSDVPRSWDTRQMFFGTGIKLF. TRGV9 is the V gene, and the J gene was not called. Germline V gene lookup returns CDR1 GITISATS and CDR2 ISYDGTV (reference sequence). The CDR3 has 27 residues if both end residues are counted.

The J gene is uncalled and the V gene is TRGV9. The CDR3 has 18 amino acids. Germline V CDR1 and CDR2: GITISATS, ISYDGTV (reference sequence). CDR3 region: CACDTVGGYPPETAQLFF. For the CDR3, the DNA is TGTGCCTGTGACACCGTGGGGGGATACCCACCGGAGACAGCACAACTCTTCTTT.

For the V gene the call is TRGV9; the J gene has no call. CDR3 size: 17 residues. From germline, CDR1 is GITISATS and CDR2 ISYDGTV (reference sequence). The CDR3 bases are TGTGCCTGTGACGTCGACTGGGGGATAAGGTTGACAGCACAACTCTTCTTT. Translating gives CACDVDWGIRLTAQLFF.

As concerns this clone: No DNA is shown, since the ends of the CDR3 on it are uncertain; the CDR3 is the one TCRdb lists. The V gene call reads TRGV9; no J gene was called. Germline V CDR1 and CDR2: GITISATS, ISYDGTV (reference sequence). The CDR3 length is 25 residues, termini included. The CDR3 loop is CACDTAEITDWDTRQMFFGTGIKLF.

The table lists this clone with a few counts. The V gene reported is TRGV9; the J gene is uncalled. This CDR3 spans 13 amino acids. Germline V gene data show CDR1 as GITISATS and CDR2 as ISYDGTV (reference sequence). The CDR3 spells CAFQRDYTNKLTF. CDR3 nucleotides: TGTGCCTTTCAGCGCGACTACACCAATAAACTCACCTTT.

Remarks on this clone: It is unclear where the CDR3 begins or ends on the DNA, so no DNA is shown, and the CDR3 is as TCRdb lists it. No J gene was assigned, while the V gene was called as TRGV9. The CDR3 has 25 amino acids, counting both end residues. Germline V CDR1 and CDR2: GITISATS, ISYDGTV (reference sequence). CDR3 sequence: CACDTVGLSSWDTRRMFFGTGIKLF.

This clone was detected a few times. The DNA is left out, because the CDR3 cannot be placed on it with certainty; the CDR3 is given as TCRdb lists it. The J segment was not called; the V segment is TRGV9. Ends included, the CDR3 has 27 residues. Germline loops: CDR1 GITISATS, CDR2 ISYDGTV (reference sequence). The CDR3 loop reads CASWPSYVSGRSWDTRQMFFGTGIKLF.

There is no J gene call, but TRGV9 is given as the V gene. From germline, CDR1 is GITISATS and CDR2 ISYDGTV (reference sequence). The CDR3 loop spans 19 amino acids. This CDR3 is CACDGVERIWGIRAAQLFF. The CDR3 DNA is TGTGCCTGTGACGGAGTAGAACGAATATGGGGGATACGGGCAGCACAACTCTTCTTT.

The V gene call reads TRGV9; no J gene was called. The germline V gene encodes CDR1 GITISATS and CDR2 ISYDGTV (reference sequence). This CDR3 has 19 amino acids. In DNA form, the CDR3 reads TGTGCCTGTGACACCGTCTGGCTGGGGGATACATCTTTGACAGCACAACTCTTCTTT. Its translation: CACDTVWLGDTSLTAQLFF.

J gene calling gave no result, while the V gene is TRGV9. Germline V CDR1 and CDR2: GITISATS, ISYDGTV (reference sequence). The CDR3 runs 19 residues. CDR3 in DNA: TGTGCCTGTGACTCTCTAACTGGGGGACAGACTGAGTACACCGATAAACTCACCTTT. The encoded protein is CACDSLTGGQTEYTDKLTF.